The entry below gives a single T cell receptor (beta chain) sequence along with its context. As originally analysed: Estimation of nucleated cell counts relied on the amplification of reference gene primers. The assay was immunoSEQ multiplex PCR, and TCRdb's table has in-frame clones only and misses some. The V and J calls and clone size are taken from that table; D and trimming were inferred from the DNA. Found here are approximately 200,000 clones, more than 80% of them singletons; the top ten hold 8% to 13%. These data are taken from a study of blood T cell repertoires in COVID-19. Study overall: Sample material is recorded as cDNA or gDNA derived from T cells, B-cell-depleted T cells, or PBMCs.

The CDR3 length is 17 residues. Germline trimming cut 4 bases from V and 0 bases from J; bases unmatched to any gene: 10. Per the germline V gene, CDR1 is GTSNPN and CDR2 is SVGIG (reference sequence). What was sequenced was peripheral blood. This chain uses TRBV30 with TRBJ1-5; 9 bases are shared with TRBD1. The sequence came from a woman of 80 years or more with acute or convalescent COVID-19. DNA of the CDR3: TGTGCCTGGACACAAGGACAGGGGCCCTATAGCAATCAGCCCCAGCATTTT. Amino acid sequence: CAWTQGQGPYSNQPQHF.